This TCR beta chain was recorded in a study of tumor-infiltrating lymphocytes in localized non-small cell lung cancer. Sequencing was performed with immunoSEQ multiplex PCR; in TCRdb, only in-frame clones are kept and a portion is missing. The sample holds some 8,000 clones, 77% seen once. Germline V gene sequence: CDR1 SQVTM, CDR2 ANQGSEA. The length of the CDR3 is 12 residues. The V end lost 4 bases, the J end lost 5 bases, and 9 bases lay between the germline ends. Sequencing input: lung tumor tissue. This sequence was found in a human donor with non-small cell lung cancer. V usage is TRBV29-1 and J usage is TRBJ2-1, with D unresolved. The CDR3 DNA sequence: TGCAGCGTTGGATTCGGGCACAATGAGCAGTTCTTC. Encoded protein: CSVGFGHNEQFF.